Detailed here is one TCR beta chain. These data come from a study of control samples from healthy donors and cancer patients. This CDR3 region has 13 residues. V lost 6 bases and J lost 4; bases outside the gene matches: 5. Some clones are missing from TCRdb's copy, which holds only in-frame ones; the method was immunoSEQ multiplex PCR. The top ten clones hold approximately 1.6% of a sample with around 230,000 clones, roughly 94% of them seen once. This chain uses TRBV12-3 or TRBV12-4 with TRBJ1-1; 7 bases line up with TRBD1. This clonotype originated in a man aged 45-65 years in good health. Sample: blood. In nucleotides, the CDR3 is TGTGCCAGCAGAGATAACAGGGGCACTGAAGCTTTCTTT. As protein: CASRDNRGTEAFF.